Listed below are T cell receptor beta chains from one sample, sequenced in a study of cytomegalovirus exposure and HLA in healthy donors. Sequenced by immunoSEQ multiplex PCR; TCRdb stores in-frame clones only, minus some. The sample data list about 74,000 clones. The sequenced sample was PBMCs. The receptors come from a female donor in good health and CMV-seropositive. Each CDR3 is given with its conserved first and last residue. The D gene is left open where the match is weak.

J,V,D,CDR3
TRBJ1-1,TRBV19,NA,CASSIPTGKNTEAFF
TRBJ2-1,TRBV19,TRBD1,CASSYSGTGGKKEQFF
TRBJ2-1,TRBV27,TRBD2,CASSLGTSGSNEQFF
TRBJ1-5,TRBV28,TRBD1,CASGDRVQPQHF
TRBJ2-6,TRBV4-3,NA,CASSQDYRFEGTPSSGANVLTF
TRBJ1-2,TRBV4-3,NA,CASSQDEQVRGGGYTF
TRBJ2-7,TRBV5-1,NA,CASSLAPDSGYEQYF
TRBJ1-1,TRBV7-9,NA,CASSLLGPLNTEAFF
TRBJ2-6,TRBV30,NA,CACNSGANVLTF
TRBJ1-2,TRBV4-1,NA,CASSQEGGSNYGYTF
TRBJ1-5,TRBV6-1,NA,CASSATPGGASNQPQHF
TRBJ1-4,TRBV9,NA,CASSGGVGGNEKLFF
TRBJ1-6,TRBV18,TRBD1,CASSPVRGQSPLHF
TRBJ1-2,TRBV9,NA,CASTLDGQGYNGYTF
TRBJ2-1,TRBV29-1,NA,CSVVTRNTYNEQFF
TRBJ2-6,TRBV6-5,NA,CASSYSSGANVLTF
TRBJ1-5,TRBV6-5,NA,CAPTRQGKQPQHF
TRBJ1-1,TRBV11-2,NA,CASSSVRVRTEAFF
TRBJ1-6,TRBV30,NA,CAWSVRQGRSPLHF
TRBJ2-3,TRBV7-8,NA,CASSFSAPEPEDTDTQYF
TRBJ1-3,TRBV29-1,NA,CSASPSSGNTIYF
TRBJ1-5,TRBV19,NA,CASSMFLVTENQPQHF
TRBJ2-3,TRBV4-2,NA,CASSQKTSTTDTQYF
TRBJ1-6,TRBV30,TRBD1,CAWSVRGGRTLQSPLHF
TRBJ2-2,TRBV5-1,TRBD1,CASSFGLWGQGGTGELFF
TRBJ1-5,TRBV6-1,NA,CASTPTITRNQPQHF
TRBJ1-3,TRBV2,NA,CASSAQGIGGNTIYF
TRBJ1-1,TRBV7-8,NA,CASSLAGGKAFF
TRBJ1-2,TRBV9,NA,CASSDIMDSHYGYTF
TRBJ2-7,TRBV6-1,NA,CASRETGLYEQYF
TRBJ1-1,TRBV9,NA,CASSPHRGESTEAFF
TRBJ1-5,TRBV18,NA,CASSLGQINQPQHF
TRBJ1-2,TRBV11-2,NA,CASSPHPTATSGYTF
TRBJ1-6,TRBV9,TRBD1,CASSTRQGHSPLHF
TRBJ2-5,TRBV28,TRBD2,CASSQSGSRVETQYF
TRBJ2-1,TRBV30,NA,CAWPPSYNEQFF
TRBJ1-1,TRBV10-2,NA,CASSESLLGAVTEAFF
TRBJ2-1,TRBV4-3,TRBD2,CASSQDSLAGDEQFF
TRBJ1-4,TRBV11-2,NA,CASSRAVNEKLFF
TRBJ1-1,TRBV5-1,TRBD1,CASSWGTANTEAFF
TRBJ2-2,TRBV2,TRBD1,CASRGDRNTGELFF
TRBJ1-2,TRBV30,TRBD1,CAGRDRGNYGYTF
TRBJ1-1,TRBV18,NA,CASSPGRPMNTEAFF
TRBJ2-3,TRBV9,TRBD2,CASSVVASGGTDTQYF
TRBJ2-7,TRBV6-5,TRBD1,CASSYSARQGGYEQYF